This paragraph reports one T cell receptor (beta chain). The study ran its PCR with 60 Vbeta and 13 Jbeta primers. Repertoires were generated with immunoSEQ multiplex PCR, while TCRdb's copy carries only in-frame clones and drops some. The table includes about 110,000 clones, 70% to 85% detected once. The data originate from a study of cytomegalovirus exposure and HLA in healthy donors. The CDR3 has 14 amino acids. The V gene's germline CDR1 is ENHRY and CDR2 SYGVKD. The V segment lost 2 bases and the J segment 5 bases; nucleotides outside the gene matches: 1. The clonotype comes from a man in his sixties in good health and CMV-seronegative. Sample: PBMCs. The chain carries TRBV10-3 and TRBJ2-3, with 10 nucleotides matching TRBD2. CDR3 residues: CAISEGLAVDTQYF. In DNA form, the CDR3 reads TGTGCCATCAGTGAGGGACTAGCGGTAGATACGCAGTATTTT.